This TCR beta chain stems from a study of blood T cell repertoires in COVID-19. Across the whole study: COVID-19 samples from acute and convalescent phases originated in the United States, Italy and Spain. Sample material is recorded as cDNA or gDNA derived from T cells, B-cell-depleted T cells, or PBMCs.

Data came from immunoSEQ multiplex PCR; TCRdb stores just in-frame clones and leaves some out. The sample lists tens of thousands of clones, approximately 82% occurring once. Unmatched junction bases numbered 3, after V lost 4 bases and J lost 2 bases. The CDR3 is made up of 15 amino acids. CDR1 MGHRA and CDR2 YSYEKL come from the germline V gene. Sequencing was done on a sample of peripheral blood. The chain employs TRBV4-1 and TRBJ2-5, with 11 bases lining up with TRBD2. This receptor was taken from a woman between 50 and 59 years old with acute or convalescent COVID-19. In nucleotides, the CDR3 is TGCGCCAGCAGCCGACTAGCGGGGTCACAAGAGACCCAGTACTTC. Encoded protein: CASSRLAGSQETQYF.